This T cell receptor beta chain is drawn from a study of regulatory T cells in long-lasting Graves disease. Time point defined: newly diagnosed GD, antithyroid drugs for less than 3 months. Researchers made the TCR library from RNA that was extracted from PBMCs. It was American Thyroid Association guidelines that determined Graves' disease diagnosis. Both iRepertoire HTBI primers and Arm-PCR of CDR3 regions were used to build the TCR beta libraries. The authors' processing: The samples yielded some 62 TRBV and around 13 TRBJ segments. TCRdb analysed the multiplex PCR reads with MiXCR anew, one entry per CDR3 protein. TCRdb, not the authors, supplied the V and J calls. The sample holds about 620,000 distinct CDR3 sequences, about 15% seen once. The ends were cut back, 4 bases at V and 4 bases at J, with 7 bases in the middle. The germline CDR1 and CDR2 sequences are SGHRS and YFSETQ. The CDR3 consists of 12 residues.

These data are also associated with another study on T cells in Graves' hyperthyroidism and ophthalmopathy.

The sample in question was peripheral blood mononuclear cells (PBMCs), obtained at new diagnosis, from a patient treated with antithyroid drugs. The clonotype was recovered from a woman in her thirties with Graves disease. V is TRBV5-1 and J is TRBJ2-3, with unresolved D. The CDR3 nucleotides read TGCGCCAGCAGCCGAAACCCAGATACGCAGTATTTT. This codes for CASSRNPDTQYF. Using reference TRBV5-1 and TRBJ2-3 for the parts outside the CDR3, the full variable domain is KAGVTQTPRYLIKTRGQQVTLSCSPISGHRSVSWYQQTPGQGLQFLFEYFSETQRNKGNFPGRFSGRQFSNSRSEMNVSTLELGDSALYLCASSRNPDTQYFGPGTRLTVL.